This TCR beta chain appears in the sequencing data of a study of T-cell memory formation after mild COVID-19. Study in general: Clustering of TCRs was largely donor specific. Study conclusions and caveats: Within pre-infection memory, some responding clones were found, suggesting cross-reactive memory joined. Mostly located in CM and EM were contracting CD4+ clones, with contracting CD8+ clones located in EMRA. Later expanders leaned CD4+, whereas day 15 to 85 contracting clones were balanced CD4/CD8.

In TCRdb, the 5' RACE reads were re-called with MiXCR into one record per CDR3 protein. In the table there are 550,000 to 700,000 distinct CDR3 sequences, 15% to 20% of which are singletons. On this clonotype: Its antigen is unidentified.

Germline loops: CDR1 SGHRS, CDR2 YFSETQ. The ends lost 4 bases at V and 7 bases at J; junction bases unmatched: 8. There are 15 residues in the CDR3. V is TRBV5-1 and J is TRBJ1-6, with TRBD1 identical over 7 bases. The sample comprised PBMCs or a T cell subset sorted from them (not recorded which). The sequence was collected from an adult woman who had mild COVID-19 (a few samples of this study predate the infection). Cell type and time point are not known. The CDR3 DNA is TGCGCCAGCAGCCCAGCCGACAGGGAGAATTCACCCCTCCACTTT. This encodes CASSPADRENSPLHF.